The 15 T cell receptor beta chains given below trace back to one sample, sequenced in a study of response to subunit inactivated influenza vaccine. TCRdb re-analysed the RT-PCR reads in MiXCR, keeping a single row per CDR3 protein. In the table there are more than 450,000 distinct CDR3 sequences, roughly 8.2% of which are singletons. Sequenced here: PBMCs from blood, sampled roughly 24 months after vaccination. These receptors all come from a man between 50 and 69 years old who received an inactivated influenza vaccine.

This clonotype occurred many times. This chain connects TRBV28 to TRBJ1-5; TRBD1 might be the D (6 bases). Trimming cost V 5 bases and J 9 bases, with 20 bases left between them. The germline gives CDR1 MDHEN, CDR2 SYDVKM. The CDR3 extends over 15 amino acids. CDR3 in amino acids: CASSKSGASLPPQHF. DNA for the CDR3: TGTGCCAGCAGTAAATCAGGGGCCTCCCTTCCGCCCCAGCATTTT. Using reference TRBV28 and TRBJ1-5 for the parts outside the CDR3, the full variable domain is DVKVTQSSRYLVKRTGEKVFLECVQDMDHENMFWYRQDPGLGLRLIYFSYDVKMKEKGDIPEGYSVSREKKERFSLILESASTNQTSMYLCASSKSGASLPPQHFGDGTRLSIL.

The chain carries TRBV20-1 and TRBJ2-1, with 10 bases aligning to TRBD2. J gave up 4 bases and V 5 bases, and 8 bases lay outside the gene matches. Germline-derived CDR1 and CDR2 are DFQATT and SNEGSKA (reference sequence). This CDR3 comprises 15 residues. In DNA, the CDR3 is TGCAGTGCTCCCGACTGGACTAGCGGTTACAATGAGCAGTTCTTC. Its translation is CSAPDWTSGYNEQFF.

The rearrangement uses TRBV12-3 or TRBV12-4 and TRBJ1-5, with TRBD1 identical over 10 bases. V trimming: 6 bases; J trimming: 2 bases; junction bases outside the gene matches: 4. This CDR3 spans 15 amino acids. In nucleotides, the CDR3 is TGTGCCAGCAGAGGGACAGGGGCTGGCAATCAGCCCCAGCATTTT. Residues: CASRGTGAGNQPQHF.

V is TRBV7-9 and J is TRBJ1-4; D call uncertain. This CDR3 contains 15 residues. The germline V and J ends were trimmed by 9 bases and 10 bases, with 24 bases remaining between them. The germline CDR1 and CDR2 sequences are SEHNR and FQNEAQ (reference sequence). The CDR3 here is CARSVESGWGGKLFF. The CDR3 DNA is TGTGCCAGAAGCGTCGAGTCCGGGTGGGGTGGAAAACTGTTTTTT.

This clonotype was seen at least ten times. The V call is TRBV3-1, the J call TRBJ2-3; 13 bases are shared with TRBD2. The CDR3 runs to 17 residues. Germline CDR1 is LGHDT and CDR2 is YNNKEL (reference sequence). The trim removed 4 bases at V and 4 bases at J, leaving 8 bases unmatched. The CDR3 spells CASSLTSGGAWSDTQYF. In DNA form, the CDR3 reads TGTGCCAGCAGCCTAACTAGCGGGGGGGCGTGGTCAGATACGCAGTATTTT.

This clonotype was detected many times. The rearrangement uses TRBV11-2 and TRBJ2-3; 7 bases map to TRBD2. The CDR3 is 16 residues long. Germline CDR1 is SGHAT and CDR2 is FQNNGV. V shed 5 bases and J 1 base; nucleotides not matched to a gene: 9. The CDR3 bases are TGTGCCAGCAGCCCCAGGGTTACTAGCGGCACAGATACGCAGTATTTT. It codes for CASSPRVTSGTDTQYF.

In its sample, this clonotype was seen many times. The J gene is TRBJ1-6, the V gene TRBV4-3; D unclear. The V and J ends lost 0 bases and 6 bases respectively, with 12 bases between them. CDR1 LGHNA and CDR2 YSLEER come from the germline V gene. The CDR3 covers 16 residues. The CDR3 is CASSQDEAGLNSPLHF. The CDR3 DNA reads as TGCGCCAGCAGCCAAGATGAGGCAGGACTTAATTCACCCCTCCACTTT.

This clonotype occurred a few times. The CDR3 DNA is TGTGCCAGCAGCTTATTCCAGGGCGAAGCTTTCTTT. This encodes CASSLFQGEAFF. V is TRBV11-3 and J is TRBJ1-1, with D possibly TRBD1 on 5 matching bases. The V gene lost 2 bases and the J gene lost 8 bases, with 9 bases spanning the gap. Per germline, CDR1 SGHNT and CDR2 YENEEA. This CDR3 contains 12 residues.

This clonotype was picked up a small number of times. V usage is TRBV12-3 or TRBV12-4 and J usage is TRBJ1-6; 7 positions match TRBD1. V shed 3 bases and J 9 bases; nucleotides not matched to a gene: 8. The CDR3 loop spans 15 amino acids. The CDR3 DNA reads as TGTGCCAGCAGTTTTATGACAGGGTTGTTTTCACCCCTCCACTTT. This sequence encodes CASSFMTGLFSPLHF.

This clonotype was counted at least ten times. The chain recombines TRBV4-3 with TRBJ2-5; D is unclear. CDR1 and CDR2 from the germline V gene are LGHNA and YSLEER. Trimming took 0 bases from V and 9 from J, leaving 20 bases between them. The CDR3 runs 16 residues. The CDR3 bases are TGCGCCAGCAGCCAAGAGAAGACACTCTCCGGGTCGGCCCAGTACTTC. It specifies CASSQEKTLSGSAQYF.

This clonotype was counted only a few times. The rearrangement uses TRBV6-2 or TRBV6-3 and TRBJ2-1, with D perhaps TRBD1 (5 bases). Germline loops: CDR1 MNHEY, CDR2 SVGEGT. CDR3 size: 13 residues. The V and J ends lost 10 bases and 0 bases respectively, with 10 bases between them. The CDR3 nucleotides read TGTGCCACCCGACAGAGCTCCTACAATGAGCAGTTCTTC. This codes for CATRQSSYNEQFF.

Only a few counts were recorded for this clonotype. This sequence joins TRBV12-3 or TRBV12-4 and TRBJ2-2; 7 positions agree with TRBD2. V was clipped by 6 bases and J by 4 bases; unmatched bases: 8. The CDR3 has 15 residues. The CDR3 DNA is TGTGCCAGCAGCCCGCGACTAGCTGCCACCGGGGAGCTGTTTTTT. Amino acids: CASSPRLAATGELFF.

The rearrangement links TRBV29-1 to TRBJ1-5; 9 bases map to TRBD1. Germline V CDR1 and CDR2: SQVTM, ANQGSEA. This CDR3 contains 13 residues. V gave up 4 bases and J gave up 6 bases; unmatched junction bases: 4. The CDR3 sequence is CSVGGTGTQPQHF. CDR3 DNA sequence: TGCAGCGTTGGAGGGACAGGGACTCAGCCCCAGCATTTT.

CDR3 residues: CASDDIVKETQYF. The CDR3, as DNA: TGTGCCAGTGACGACATCGTGAAAGAGACCCAGTACTTC. This chain uses TRBV2 with TRBJ2-5, with D unresolved. Trimming pared 9 bases from V and 3 bases from J, leaving 14 bases between. Germline V gives CDR1 SNHLY, CDR2 FYNNEI. The length of the CDR3 is 13 residues.

This clonotype has a count of ten or more. This chain joins TRBV7-2 and TRBJ2-7; no definite D call. Trimming shortened V by 0 bases and J by 0 bases, and 6 bases separated the two germline ends. The CDR3 consists of 14 residues. Germline CDR1 is SGHTA and CDR2 is FQGNSA. CDR3 DNA sequence: TGTGCCAGCAGCTTAGCCTTCGTCTCCTACGAGCAGTACTTC. Protein product: CASSLAFVSYEQYF. Supplemented by reference TRBV7-2 and TRBJ2-7, the full variable domain reads GAGVSQSPSNKVTEKGKDVELRCDPISGHTALYWYRQSLGQGLEFLIYFQGNSAPDKSGLPSDRFSAERTGGSVSTLTIQRTQQEDSAVYLCASSLAFVSYEQYFGPGTRLTVT.